This TCR beta chain was identified in a study of identical twins. The study, taken as a whole, reports: There is a chance that invariant MAIT and iNKT cells partially muddied zero-insertion analyses. Excess low generation probability was seen in twin-shared out-of-frame alpha sequences.

With 3 bases removed from V and 7 bases from J, the gap between germline ends came to 11 bases. The length of the CDR3 is 13 residues. Germline CDR1 SGDLS, CDR2 YYNGEE. As regards this clonotype: Its antigen is not known.

Via MiXCR, TCRdb re-called the 5' RACE reads, giving one row per CDR3 protein. The data show under 350,000 distinct CDR3 sequences, 8.5% to 9.5% seen once. The sample was also reused in another study, on yellow fever vaccine responses in identical twins.

Sequencing input: CD8+ T cells sorted from blood. This sequence originates from a woman in her late teens or twenties in good health. V is TRBV9 and J is TRBJ2-1; D may be TRBD1 (5 bases). CDR3 region: CASSAGIGNEQFF. CDR3 nucleotide sequence: TGTGCCAGCAGCGCAGGGATAGGGAATGAGCAGTTCTTC. The full variable domain, its missing parts supplied by reference TRBV9 and TRBJ2-1, is DSGVTQTPKHLITATGQRVTLRCSPRSGDLSVYWYQQSLDQGLQFLIQYYNGEERAKGNILERFSAQQFPDLHSELNLSSLELGDSALYFCASSAGIGNEQFFGPGTRLTVL.